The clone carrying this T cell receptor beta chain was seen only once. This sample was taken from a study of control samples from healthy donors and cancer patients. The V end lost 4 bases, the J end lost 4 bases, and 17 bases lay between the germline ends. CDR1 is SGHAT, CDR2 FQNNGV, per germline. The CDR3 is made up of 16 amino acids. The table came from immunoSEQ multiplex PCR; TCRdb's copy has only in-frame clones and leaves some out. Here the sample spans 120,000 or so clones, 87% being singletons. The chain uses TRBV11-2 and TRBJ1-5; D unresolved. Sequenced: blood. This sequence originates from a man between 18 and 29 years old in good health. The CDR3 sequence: CASSSSSGAGNQPQHF. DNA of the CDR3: TGTGCCAGCAGCTCTTCGTCTGGAGCCGGGAATCAGCCCCAGCATTTT.